Following are 30 T cell receptor beta chains from one sample sequenced in a study of technical replicates of blood from a few donors (dated by TCRdb to the late 2010s). Library method: the immunoSEQ multiplex PCR assay. TCRdb took this table from immuneACCESS and kept in-frame rearrangements with V and J called. Such tables lack part of the clones; where checked against another copy, unresolved V genes explain under half of the gap, and the rest is unexplained. This sample holds tens of thousands of clones; 70% to 90% were observed only once. The top ten constitute roughly 4.6% of the sample. The source material was PBMCs. These receptors all come from a human donor in good health. Some clones in this sample may be carry-over from other donors' samples.

V gene TRBV5-1 combines with J gene TRBJ2-3; 16 nucleotides line up with TRBD2. The CDR3 runs to 16 residues. Germline-derived CDR1 and CDR2 are SGHRS and YFSETQ. V lost 2 bases, J lost 7 bases, and 4 bases stayed unmatched. The CDR3 sequence: CASSLGTSGGANTQYF. The CDR3 coding sequence is TGCGCCAGCAGCTTAGGGACTAGCGGGGGGGCAAATACGCAGTATTTT.

The chain has TRBV7-3 and TRBJ2-7; D might be TRBD2 (6 bases). V was trimmed by 0 bases and J by 5 bases, leaving 11 bases between them. The CDR3 loop spans 14 amino acids. The germline CDR1 and CDR2 sequences are SGHTA and FQGTGA. The CDR3 reads CASSLTAGSNEQYF. The CDR3, as DNA: TGTGCCAGCAGCTTAACTGCGGGAAGTAACGAGCAGTACTTC.

This rearrangement joins TRBV23-1 to TRBJ1-4, with TRBD1 as a possible D gene (6 bases). TRBV23-1 is known as an ORF, though its function is uncertain. The CDR3 has 21 residues. V dropped 0 bases and J dropped 5 bases, with 28 bases sitting between them. CDR3 sequence (DNA): TGCGCCAGCAGTCAATCAAGGGAGTGGGGACAACTAACGGGAGGGAATGAAAAACTGTTTTTT. Amino acid sequence: CASSQSREWGQLTGGNEKLFF.

In its sample, this clone was seen a few times. V and J are TRBV19 and TRBJ2-3, with 12 positions matching TRBD1. This CDR3 region has 15 residues. Germline loops: CDR1 LNHDA, CDR2 SQIVND (reference sequence). V shed 5 bases and J 4 bases; nucleotides not matched to a gene: 4. The CDR3 sequence: CASSAGTGGADTQYF. The CDR3 bases are TGTGCCAGTAGTGCCGGGACAGGGGGCGCAGATACGCAGTATTTT.

The V and J genes are TRBV5-4 and TRBJ2-7, with a tentative D call TRBD2 (6 bases). Germline CDR1 is SGHNT and CDR2 is YYREEE (reference sequence). CDR3 length: 15 residues. V was shortened by 4 bases and J by 6 bases, with 20 bases between the two germline ends. The CDR3 reads CASSPGGAGSSEQYF. The CDR3 DNA sequence: TGTGCCAGCAGCCCCGGCGGGGCGGGATCAAGCGAGCAGTACTTC.

V and J are TRBV12-5 and TRBJ1-1; TRBD1 matches at 8 bases. The CDR3 is 15 amino acids. V shed 1 base, J shed 3 bases, and the junction held 4 bases outside the gene matches. Germline CDR1 LGHNT, CDR2 FRNRAP. The DNA for the CDR3 is TGTGCTAGTGGTTTGGGACAGGGGTTGGACACTGAAGCTTTCTTT. Encoded protein: CASGLGQGLDTEAFF.

The chain employs TRBV15 and TRBJ2-6, with D perhaps matching TRBD1 (5 bases). Trimming took off 0 bases at V and 0 bases at J, with 12 bases between the two ends. The CDR3 contains 18 residues. Per germline, CDR1 LNHNV and CDR2 YYDKDF (reference sequence). The CDR3 sequence is CATSRDRAISSGANVLTF. The CDR3 nucleotides are TGTGCCACCAGCAGAGACAGGGCTATTAGCTCTGGGGCCAACGTCCTGACTTTC. Variable domain in full (rest from reference TRBV15 and TRBJ2-6): DAMVIQNPRYQVTQFGKPVTLSCSQTLNHNVMYWYQQKSSQAPKLLFHYYDKDFNNEADTPDNFQSRRPNTSFCFLDIRSPGLGDTAMYLCATSRDRAISSGANVLTFGAGSRLTVL.

The gene calls are TRBV7-3 and TRBJ2-7; TRBD2 is a possible D gene (6 bases). The CDR3 extends over 15 amino acids. CDR1 and CDR2 (germline): SGHTA, FQGTGA. Trimming removed 1 base from V and 0 bases from J, with 10 bases in between. This chain's CDR3 is CASSLNGGSSYEQYF. CDR3 coding DNA: TGTGCCAGCAGCTTAAACGGGGGAAGCTCCTACGAGCAGTACTTC.

The genes are TRBV4-3 and TRBJ2-3; 8 bases align to TRBD2. The junction had 11 bases not matched to a gene; V was cut back by 0 bases and J by 6 bases. Germline assignment: CDR1 LGHNA and CDR2 YSLEER. The CDR3 runs 17 residues. CDR3 DNA sequence: TGCGCCAGCAGCCAAGATGGGGCCGGGGGCGGGGGGGATACGCAGTATTTT. As protein: CASSQDGAGGGGDTQYF.

V and J are TRBV7-6 and TRBJ2-3, with 9 positions matching TRBD2. The trim removed 3 bases at V and 1 base at J, leaving 8 bases unmatched. Germline-derived CDR1 and CDR2 are SGHVS and FNYEAQ. This CDR3 comprises 17 residues. The DNA of the CDR3 is TGTGCCAGCAGCTTGGCGGGGGGGCGTTTAGGCACAGATACGCAGTATTTT. Its translation is CASSLAGGRLGTDTQYF.

The chain employs TRBV30 and TRBJ1-5; D perhaps matches TRBD1 (5 bases). V was cut by 0 bases and J by 4 bases, with 13 bases left in between. CDR1 and CDR2 (germline): GTSNPN, SVGIG (reference sequence). The CDR3 extends over 15 amino acids. CDR3 DNA sequence: TGTGCCTGGAGTGTAAGGGGTCATGGGAATCAGCCCCAGCATTTT. It is translated as CAWSVRGHGNQPQHF.

The rearrangement links TRBV4-1 to TRBJ2-1, with D possibly matching TRBD2 (5 bases). Germline V gives CDR1 MGHRA, CDR2 YSYEKL. This CDR3 has 17 residues. Between the trimmed V and J ends, which lost 1 base and 4 bases, there was a span of 17 bases. The CDR3 sequence is CASSQGGPGKYYNEQFF. CDR3 bases: TGCGCCAGCAGCCAAGGCGGGCCCGGAAAGTATTACAATGAGCAGTTCTTC.

The V call is TRBV4-1, the J call TRBJ2-3, with TRBD1 identical over 8 bases. J lost 2 bases, V lost 1 base, and 5 bases had no gene match. The germline V gene has CDR1 MGHRA and CDR2 YSYEKL. This CDR3 is 16 amino acids long. CDR3 DNA sequence: TGCGCCAGCAGCCAAGTTCGGACAGGGAACACAGATACGCAGTATTTT. Protein: CASSQVRTGNTDTQYF.

The count of this clone is one. The rearrangement uses TRBV18 and TRBJ1-2; D not resolved. Germline V gene sequence: CDR1 KGHSH, CDR2 LQKENI. The CDR3 is 15 residues long. Trimming cost V 3 bases and J 2 bases, with 13 bases left between them. The DNA for the CDR3 is TGTGCCAGCTCACCTTCAGTTCAGGAAAACTATGGCTACACCTTC. It is translated as CASSPSVQENYGYTF.

The chain has TRBV6-4 and TRBJ2-7, with a weak D call TRBD2 (6 bases). V was cut by 6 bases and J by 5 bases, with 20 bases left in between. The germline CDR1 and CDR2 sequences are MRHNA and SNTAGT. This CDR3 has 15 amino acids. The CDR3 bases are TGTGCCAGCAGCCCGGGACTTTCGCCCGTTGACGAGCAGTACTTC. It is translated as CASSPGLSPVDEQYF.

The CDR3 DNA follows: TGCGCCAGCAGCCAAGAACCTCTCGGAGGCGAGCAGTACTTC. Protein sequence: CASSQEPLGGEQYF. The rearrangement uses TRBV4-3 and TRBJ2-7; D may be TRBD2 (5 bases). V dropped 0 bases and J dropped 6 bases, with 12 bases sitting between them. The CDR3 totals 14 residues. Looked up from germline, CDR1 is LGHNA and CDR2 is YSLEER.

This chain's CDR3 is CATSRDGTGGRRGYTF. The CDR3 bases are TGTGCCACCAGCAGAGATGGGACAGGGGGCAGGCGTGGCTACACCTTC. V and J are TRBV15 and TRBJ1-2, with 12 positions matching TRBD1. CDR3 length: 16 amino acids. From germline, CDR1 is LNHNV and CDR2 YYDKDF (reference sequence). The trim removed 0 bases at V and 7 bases at J, leaving 6 bases unmatched.

V is TRBV11-1 and J is TRBJ2-4, with a tentative D call TRBD1 (5 bases). The length of the CDR3 is 15 residues. V lost 5 bases to trimming and J lost 0 bases, with 11 bases between them. Germline assignment: CDR1 SGHAT and CDR2 FQDESV (reference sequence). CDR3 sequence reads: CASSPLGPAKNIQYF. The DNA for the CDR3 is TGTGCCAGCAGCCCTCTGGGGCCAGCCAAAAACATTCAGTACTTC.

The chain uses TRBV23-1 and TRBJ2-7, with 7 bases that match TRBD1. TRBV23-1 is labeled an ORF, and its function is uncertain. The CDR3 extends over 15 amino acids. V shed 2 bases and J 3 bases; nucleotides not matched to a gene: 7. The CDR3 region has the DNA TGCGCCAGCAGTCAACCCGACAGGGAGAACTACGAGCAGTACTTC. This translates into CASSQPDRENYEQYF.

The J gene is TRBJ1-2, the V gene TRBV6-1, with TRBD1 matching 9 bases. Trimming took 3 bases from V and 7 from J; bases not matched to a gene: 6. CDR3 size: 14 residues. Per germline, CDR1 MNHNS and CDR2 SASEGT. In DNA, the CDR3 is TGTGCCAGCAGTGACCGGGACAGGGTACGTGGCTACACCTTC. Protein: CASSDRDRVRGYTF.

The CDR3 reads CASSLDGPSGANVLTF. CDR3 nucleotide sequence: TGTGCCAGCAGCTTAGATGGGCCCTCTGGGGCCAACGTCCTGACTTTC. This sequence joins TRBV11-2 and TRBJ2-6, with D unresolved. V was cut by 0 bases and J by 0 bases, with 6 bases left in between. The germline CDR1 and CDR2 sequences are SGHAT and FQNNGV. This CDR3 contains 16 residues.

The chain employs TRBV14 and TRBJ2-7; D is uncertain. The germline V and J ends were trimmed by 4 bases and 3 bases, with 7 bases remaining between them. The CDR3 totals 12 residues. Germline CDR1 SGHDN, CDR2 FVKESK. Here the CDR3 DNA reads TGTGCCAGCAGCCCGAACTACTACGAGCAGTACTTC. This sequence encodes CASSPNYYEQYF.

V gene TRBV19 combines with J gene TRBJ1-5, with a possible D match to TRBD1 (6 bases). The germline V and J ends were trimmed by 6 bases and 2 bases, with 8 bases remaining between them. CDR1 is LNHDA and CDR2 is SQIVND in the germline V gene (reference sequence). The CDR3 totals 13 residues. The CDR3 spells CASRDRGNQPQHF. The CDR3 DNA is TGTGCCAGTAGGGACAGAGGCAATCAGCCCCAGCATTTT.

This clone was seen a few times. The chain links TRBV2 to TRBJ2-7, with D maybe TRBD1 (7 bases). This CDR3 has 12 residues. CDR1 SNHLY and CDR2 FYNNEI come from the germline V gene. Trimming took off 7 bases at V and 5 bases at J, with 12 bases between the two ends. The CDR3 is CASNGGGHEQYF. CDR3 bases: TGTGCCAGCAATGGAGGGGGCCACGAGCAGTACTTC.

The CDR3 bases are TGCGCCAGCAGCTTAGGGTCCTTTGGACAGGGGGAAGCTTTCTTT. This codes for CASSLGSFGQGEAFF. V is TRBV5-1 and J is TRBJ1-1, with 9 nucleotides matching TRBD1. The CDR3 has 15 residues. Germline CDR1 is SGHRS and CDR2 is YFSETQ. The junction had 10 bases not matched to a gene; V was cut back by 2 bases and J by 8 bases.

The chain recombines TRBV5-1 with TRBJ2-2; 10 nucleotides align to TRBD2. Germline V gives CDR1 SGHRS, CDR2 YFSETQ. The ends lost 4 bases at V and 6 bases at J; junction bases unmatched: 15. There are 18 residues in the CDR3. The CDR3 DNA reads TGCGCCAGCAGCCCGAATGTAGCGGGGGGCCGAGGGGCCGGGGAGCTGTTTTTT. Translated, it gives CASSPNVAGGRGAGELFF.

The chain employs TRBV11-2 and TRBJ1-1; D not resolved. The CDR3 covers 12 residues. The germline gives CDR1 SGHAT, CDR2 FQNNGV. V lost 1 base and J lost 7, with 7 bases in between. As DNA, the CDR3 is TGTGCCAGCAGCTTAGCCTCAGGTGAAGCTTTCTTT. Residues: CASSLASGEAFF. Complete variable domain (other parts from reference TRBV11-2 and TRBJ1-1): EAGVAQSPRYKIIEKRQSVAFWCNPISGHATLYWYQQILGQGPKLLIQFQNNGVVDDSQLPKDRFSAERLKGVDSTLKIQPAKLEDSAVYLCASSLASGEAFFGQGTRLTVV.

V and J are TRBV7-7 and TRBJ2-7; the D gene is possibly TRBD1 (5 bases). With 11 bases removed from V and 1 base from J, the gap between germline ends came to 18 bases. The CDR3 is 14 amino acids. Germline CDR1 reads SSHAT; CDR2 reads FNYEAQ (reference sequence). CDR3 residues: CARSGPSRSYEQYF. The CDR3 DNA sequence: TGTGCCCGCTCAGGGCCCAGCAGGTCCTACGAGCAGTACTTC.

This sequence joins TRBV5-4 and TRBJ2-6; maybe TRBD1 (6 bases). CDR1 and CDR2 (germline): SGHNT, YYREEE (reference sequence). This CDR3 region has 14 residues. The V and J ends lost 4 bases and 2 bases respectively, with 7 bases between them. CDR3 region: CASSGGPGANVLTF. CDR3 coding DNA: TGTGCCAGCAGCGGGGGCCCTGGGGCCAACGTCCTGACTTTC.

This CDR3 is CASSEARGRSYNSPLHF. CDR3 coding DNA: TGTGCCAGCAGTGAAGCGCGAGGGCGCAGCTATAATTCACCCCTCCACTTT. This chain joins TRBV6-1 and TRBJ1-6; D ambiguous. V was cut by 0 bases and J by 3 bases, with 12 bases left in between. CDR3 length equals 17 residues. Germline V gene sequence: CDR1 MNHNS, CDR2 SASEGT.